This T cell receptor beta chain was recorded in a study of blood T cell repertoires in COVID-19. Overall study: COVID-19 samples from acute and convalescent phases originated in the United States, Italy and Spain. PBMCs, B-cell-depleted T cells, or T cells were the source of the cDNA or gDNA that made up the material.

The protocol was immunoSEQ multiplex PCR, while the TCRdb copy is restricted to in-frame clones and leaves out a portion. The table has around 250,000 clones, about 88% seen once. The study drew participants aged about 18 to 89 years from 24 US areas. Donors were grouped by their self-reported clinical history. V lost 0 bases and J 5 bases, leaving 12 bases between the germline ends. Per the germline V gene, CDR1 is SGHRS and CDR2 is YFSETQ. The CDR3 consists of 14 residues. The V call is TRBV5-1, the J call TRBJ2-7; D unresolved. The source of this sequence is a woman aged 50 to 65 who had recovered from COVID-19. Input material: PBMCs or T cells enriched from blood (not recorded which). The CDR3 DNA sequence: TGCGCCAGCAGCTTGGAATCCCGGTCGGACGAGCAGTACTTC. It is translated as CASSLESRSDEQYF. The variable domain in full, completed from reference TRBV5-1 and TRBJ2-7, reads KAGVTQTPRYLIKTRGQQVTLSCSPISGHRSVSWYQQTPGQGLQFLFEYFSETQRNKGNFPGRFSGRQFSNSRSEMNVSTLELGDSALYLCASSLESRSDEQYFGPGTRLTVT.